What follows are 14 T cell receptor beta chains derived from one specimen sequenced in a study of cytomegalovirus exposure and HLA in healthy donors. The PCR used 60 Vbeta and 13 Jbeta primers. Assay used: immunoSEQ multiplex PCR; TCRdb lists only in-frame clones, some missing. Among under 200,000 clones listed, 84% were seen once. Source material: PBMCs. These receptors came from a middle-aged man in good health and CMV-seropositive.

Points on this clone: One end of the junction is discordant with germline, which a read error may explain. The chain uses TRBV5-4 and TRBJ1-3, with D hard to call. The CDR3 has 16 residues. Per the germline V gene, CDR1 is SGHNT and CDR2 is YYREEE (reference sequence). The CDR3 nucleotides read TGTGCCAGCGGCTTGGACTTAGGGAGCTCTGGAAACACCATATATTTT. The encoded protein is CASGLDLGSSGNTIYF.

V is TRBV5-1 and J is TRBJ1-3; D is possibly TRBD1 (5 bases). Deletions cut 4 bases from V and 4 bases from J, with 18 bases between. CDR3 length: 16 amino acids. CDR1 and CDR2 from the germline V gene are SGHRS and YFSETQ. The CDR3 is CASSRESGVRGNTIYF. CDR3 sequence (DNA): TGCGCCAGCAGCCGAGAGTCGGGGGTGAGAGGAAACACCATATATTTT.

This clone was seen more than once but under ten times. CDR3 in DNA: TGTGCCAGCAGCCAGAATATTGGCCTCACCGGGGAGCTGTTTTTT. This encodes CASSQNIGLTGELFF. This chain connects TRBV14 to TRBJ2-2; D remains ambiguous. V lost 3 bases and J 4 bases, leaving 12 bases between the germline ends. This CDR3 is built from 15 residues. The V gene's germline CDR1 is SGHDN and CDR2 FVKESK.

The CDR3 DNA reads as TGCGCCTGCGCGAGGGAGGGCACTGAAGCTTTCTTT. It specifies CACAREGTEAFF. The chain recombines TRBV23-1 with TRBJ1-1; unclear D gene. TRBV23-1 falls under the ORF class, with uncertain function. CDR3 length: 12 residues. The ends were cut back, 11 bases at V and 4 bases at J, with 14 bases in the middle.

The chain joins TRBV30 to TRBJ2-5, with unresolved D. CDR3 length: 12 amino acids. V lost 4 bases, J lost 2 bases, and 8 bases lay in between. Germline assignment: CDR1 GTSNPN and CDR2 SVGIG (reference sequence). This CDR3 reads CAWNLVQETQYF. Here the CDR3 DNA reads TGTGCCTGGAATCTTGTTCAAGAGACCCAGTACTTC. Combining the CDR3 with reference TRBV30 and TRBJ2-5 gives the whole variable domain SQTIHQWPATLVQPVGSPLSLECTVEGTSNPNLYWYRQAAGRGLQLLFYSVGIGQISSEVPQNLSASRPQDRQFILSSKKLLLSDSGFYLCAWNLVQETQYFGPGTRLLVL.

V gene TRBV5-1 combines with J gene TRBJ2-7; 9 nucleotides line up with TRBD1. Trimming cost V 3 bases and J 0 bases; bases outside gene matches: 4. This CDR3 is built from 15 residues. Germline CDR1 is SGHRS and CDR2 is YFSETQ. The CDR3 DNA is TGCGCCAGCAGCTCAGGGACAGGGAGCTCCTACGAGCAGTACTTC. Amino acid sequence: CASSSGTGSSYEQYF.

The rearrangement links TRBV9 to TRBJ1-4, with 7 bases that match TRBD1. This CDR3 is built from 14 residues. Unmatched junction bases numbered 4, after V lost 3 bases and J lost 5 bases. Germline CDR1 SGDLS, CDR2 YYNGEE. CDR3 amino acids: CASSADRINEKLFF. CDR3 bases: TGTGCCAGCAGCGCGGACAGGATAAATGAAAAACTGTTTTTT.

J is TRBJ1-3 and V is TRBV7-9; no definite D call. CDR3 length: 16 amino acids. V was cut by 2 bases and J by 3 bases, with 14 bases left in between. Germline V gene data show CDR1 as SEHNR and CDR2 as FQNEAQ (reference sequence). In nucleotides, the CDR3 is TGTGCCAGCAGCTTATTAACAAGAGAGGATGGAAACACCATATATTTT. Translating gives CASSLLTREDGNTIYF.

This chain connects TRBV30 to TRBJ1-2; D unresolved. This CDR3 is built from 15 residues. The V gene lost 2 bases and the J gene lost 2 bases, with 15 bases spanning the gap. From germline, CDR1 is GTSNPN and CDR2 SVGIG (reference sequence). DNA for the CDR3: TGTGCCTGGAGTTACGAGGGCGGTAGGAACTATGGCTACACCTTC. Translating it yields CAWSYEGGRNYGYTF.

The chain employs TRBV6-4 and TRBJ2-1; TRBD2 aligns across 10 bases. The V gene's germline CDR1 is MRHNA and CDR2 SNTAGT. V gave up 6 bases and J gave up 4 bases; unmatched junction bases: 6. The CDR3 is made up of 15 amino acids. In DNA, the CDR3 is TGTGCCAGCAGATCTACTAGCGGGGCGTACAATGAGCAGTTCTTC. Translating gives CASRSTSGAYNEQFF.

V is TRBV15 and J is TRBJ1-2; the D is unclear. Germline assignment: CDR1 LNHNV and CDR2 YYDKDF (reference sequence). CDR3 length: 16 residues. Between the trimmed V and J ends, which lost 0 bases and 4 bases, there was a span of 15 bases. In DNA form, the CDR3 reads TGTGCCACCAGCAGAGATCGGGGTGGGGTGGGCTATGGCTACACCTTC. It specifies CATSRDRGGVGYGYTF.

The V gene is TRBV18, the J gene TRBJ1-3, with D unclear. Trimming removed 2 bases from V and 0 bases from J, with 11 bases in between. The germline gives CDR1 KGHSH, CDR2 LQKENI. This CDR3 spans 16 amino acids. The chain's CDR3 is CASSPTLGVSGNTIYF. The CDR3 nucleotides read TGTGCCAGCTCACCAACCCTCGGGGTCTCTGGAAACACCATATATTTT.

The table lists this clone with a count of one. V is TRBV7-9 and J is TRBJ1-5; D possibly corresponds to TRBD1 (6 bases). CDR3 length: 15 amino acids. Germline V lookup: CDR1 SEHNR, CDR2 FQNEAQ (reference sequence). V shed 5 bases and J shed 3 bases, with 14 bases lying between them. CDR3 sequence reads: CASSQDGTNNQPQHF. The CDR3 DNA follows: TGTGCCAGCAGCCAAGACGGGACAAACAATCAGCCCCAGCATTTT.

This clone appeared once. This chain joins TRBV29-1 and TRBJ1-2; TRBD1 might be the D (6 bases). V dropped 6 bases and J dropped 3 bases, with 14 bases sitting between them. The CDR3 covers 13 residues. The V gene's germline CDR1 is SQVTM and CDR2 ANQGSEA. The CDR3 sequence: CSVPTGSDYGYTF. CDR3 sequence (DNA): TGCAGCGTCCCTACAGGGTCCGACTATGGCTACACCTTC.